This T cell receptor (beta chain) was profiled in a study of T cells in localized non-small cell lung cancer. Whole-study findings and limits: The study detected a median around 50 of the top 100 tumor clones in adjacent lung. Uninvolved adjacent lung, not tumor, had the highest T cell clonality.

Profiled with immunoSEQ multiplex PCR; TCRdb holds only in-frame clones, not every one. The table has about 11,000 clones, roughly 90% seen once. With V trimmed by 5 bases and J by 3 bases, 10 bases remained unmatched. This CDR3 contains 15 residues. Looked up from germline, CDR1 is SGHTA and CDR2 is FQGNSA. To note about this clone: Its antigen is as yet unknown.

The source material was peripheral blood, sampled before any cancer treatment. The receptor was isolated from a male donor older than 55 with stage III lung adenocarcinoma. The gene calls are TRBV7-2 and TRBJ2-7; 7 bases align to TRBD1. Written as DNA, the CDR3 is TGTGCCAGCAGCCCCCAGCGACAGGGAATCTACGAGCAGTACTTC. Translation: CASSPQRQGIYEQYF.